The 5 T cell receptor beta chains below come from one sample, sequenced in a study of shared clonotypes between healthy human individuals. Libraries were prepared by immunoSEQ multiplex PCR; TCRdb keeps only in-frame clonotypes and omits some of them. The profile shows some 2,000,000 clones, 85% to 95% of them singletons. Specimen: naive CD4+ T cells sorted from blood. Specified subset: CD45RA+ positively selected. These receptor sequences come from a man aged 18 to 30 in good health.

This chain uses TRBV5-1 with TRBJ2-2; no clear D. The CDR3 has 14 residues. Trimming pared 5 bases from V and 4 bases from J, leaving 12 bases between. Looked up from germline, CDR1 is SGHRS and CDR2 is YFSETQ. The CDR3: CASSLSPTTGELFF. The CDR3 nucleotides are TGCGCCAGCAGTTTAAGCCCGACCACCGGGGAGCTGTTTTTT.

The V gene is TRBV6-5, the J gene TRBJ1-1, with D perhaps TRBD1 (6 bases). In germline, CDR1 is MNHEY, CDR2 SVGAGI. The CDR3 totals 15 residues. Trimming took off 2 bases at V and 4 bases at J, with 14 bases between the two ends. The CDR3 reads CASSYVSTRGTEAFF. CDR3 coding DNA: TGTGCCAGCAGTTACGTTTCCACCAGGGGCACTGAAGCTTTCTTT.

This clone was counted once. This rearrangement joins TRBV4-2 to TRBJ2-4; 7 nucleotides align to TRBD1. Germline assignment: CDR1 LGHNA and CDR2 YNFKEQ. This CDR3 comprises 15 residues. With V trimmed by 3 bases and J by 5 bases, 7 bases remained unmatched. The CDR3 coding sequence is TGTGCCAGCAGCCAGGACGACAGGGTCGAAAACATTCAGTACTTC. Protein: CASSQDDRVENIQYF.

About this clone itself: At one boundary the junction diverges from the germline segment, which might be a read error. The chain carries TRBV7-7 and TRBJ2-7; no definite D call. CDR3 length: 14 amino acids. Per germline, CDR1 SSHAT and CDR2 FNYEAQ (reference sequence). CDR3 residues: CASSLNDGPYEQYF. The CDR3 DNA reads TGTGCTAGCAGCTTAAACGACGGCCCCTACGAGCAGTACTTC.

This rearrangement joins TRBV10-3 to TRBJ1-4, with no clear D. The CDR3 covers 15 residues. Trimming took off 6 bases at V and 2 bases at J, with 13 bases between the two ends. The germline CDR1 and CDR2 sequences are ENHRY and SYGVKD. CDR3 sequence: CAIREDGPTNEKLFF. The CDR3 DNA reads as TGTGCCATCAGGGAAGACGGGCCTACTAATGAAAAACTGTTTTTT.